The 4 T cell receptor beta chains below all came from one sample that was sequenced in a study of cytomegalovirus exposure and HLA in healthy donors. Use of 60 Vbeta and 13 Jbeta primers characterized the PCR. The protocol was immunoSEQ multiplex PCR, while the TCRdb copy is restricted to in-frame clones and leaves out a portion. The table records about 140,000 clones, 60% to 85% of them present only once. The material sequenced was PBMCs. The origin of the receptors is a man between 25 and 39 years old in good health and CMV-seronegative.

This chain connects TRBV4-1 to TRBJ1-2, with D unresolved. Germline V gene sequence: CDR1 MGHRA, CDR2 YSYEKL. This CDR3 region has 16 residues. V was trimmed by 1 base and J by 5 bases, leaving 17 bases between them. DNA of the CDR3: TGCGCCAGCAGCCAAGGGAGGGCGACCGATAAATATGGCTACACCTTC. Translating it yields CASSQGRATDKYGYTF.

The genes are TRBV5-1 and TRBJ1-1, with 8 bases identical to TRBD1. CDR1 and CDR2 from the germline V gene are SGHRS and YFSETQ. This CDR3 has 14 residues. Unmatched junction bases numbered 8, after V lost 5 bases and J lost 5 bases. The CDR3 region has the DNA TGCGCCAGCAGACAGACAGGGGAGGAAACTGAAGCTTTCTTT. Protein product: CASRQTGEETEAFF.

The genes are TRBV5-1 and TRBJ1-2; 9 nucleotides match TRBD1. This CDR3 has 14 residues. CDR1 is SGHRS and CDR2 is YFSETQ in the germline V gene. Losses at the gene ends were 4 bases for V and 2 bases for J; bases not matched to a gene: 3. The CDR3 nucleotides are TGCGCCAGCAGCCCGGGACAGGGCAACTATGGCTACACCTTC. Translation: CASSPGQGNYGYTF.

This clone has just one count. This chain connects TRBV5-4 to TRBJ2-1; possible D gene TRBD1, 5 bases. Germline lookup yields CDR1 SGHNT and CDR2 YYREEE (reference sequence). This CDR3 has 16 amino acids. V lost 4 bases and J lost 0, with 14 bases in between. The CDR3 DNA follows: TGTGCCAGCAGCACCCGACAGTCGAGCTCCTACAATGAGCAGTTCTTC. The encoded protein is CASSTRQSSSYNEQFF.